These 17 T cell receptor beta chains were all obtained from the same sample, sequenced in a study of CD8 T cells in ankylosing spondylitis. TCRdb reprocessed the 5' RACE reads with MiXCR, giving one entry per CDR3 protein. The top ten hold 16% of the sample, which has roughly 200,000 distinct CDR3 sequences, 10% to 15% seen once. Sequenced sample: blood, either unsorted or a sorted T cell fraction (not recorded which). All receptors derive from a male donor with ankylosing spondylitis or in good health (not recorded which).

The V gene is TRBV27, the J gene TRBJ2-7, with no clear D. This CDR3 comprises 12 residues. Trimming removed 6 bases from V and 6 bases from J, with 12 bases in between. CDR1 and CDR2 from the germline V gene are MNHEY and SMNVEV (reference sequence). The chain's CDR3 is CASRGAPREQYF. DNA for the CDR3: TGTGCCAGCAGAGGTGCGCCCCGCGAGCAGTACTTC.

The CDR3 reads CSADLQGSSYEQYF. CDR3 DNA sequence: TGCAGTGCTGACCTACAGGGATCTTCCTACGAGCAGTACTTC. This rearrangement joins TRBV20-1 to TRBJ2-7, with D possibly matching TRBD1 (6 bases). The CDR3 consists of 14 residues. CDR1 and CDR2 from the germline V gene are DFQATT and SNEGSKA (reference sequence). Between the trimmed V and J ends, which lost 5 bases and 1 base, there was a span of 15 bases.

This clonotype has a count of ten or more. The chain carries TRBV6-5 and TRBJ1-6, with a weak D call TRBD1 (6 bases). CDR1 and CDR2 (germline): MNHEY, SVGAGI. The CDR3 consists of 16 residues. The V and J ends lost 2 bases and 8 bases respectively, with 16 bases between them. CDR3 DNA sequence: TGTGCCAGCAGTTACCTCTTGTCCGGGGGCGATTCACCCCTCCACTTT. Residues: CASSYLLSGGDSPLHF.

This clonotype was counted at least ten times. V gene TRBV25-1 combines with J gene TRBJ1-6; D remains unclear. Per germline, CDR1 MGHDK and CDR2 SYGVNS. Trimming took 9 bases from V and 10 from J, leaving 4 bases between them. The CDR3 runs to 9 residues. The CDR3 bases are TGTGCCAGTGGGTCACCCCTCCACTTT. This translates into CASGSPLHF.

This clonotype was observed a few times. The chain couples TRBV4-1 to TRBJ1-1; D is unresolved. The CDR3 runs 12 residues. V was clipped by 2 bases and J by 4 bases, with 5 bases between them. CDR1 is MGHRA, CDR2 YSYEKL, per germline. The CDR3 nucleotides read TGCGCCAGCAGCCAACTGCCCACTGAAGCTTTCTTT. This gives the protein CASSQLPTEAFF.

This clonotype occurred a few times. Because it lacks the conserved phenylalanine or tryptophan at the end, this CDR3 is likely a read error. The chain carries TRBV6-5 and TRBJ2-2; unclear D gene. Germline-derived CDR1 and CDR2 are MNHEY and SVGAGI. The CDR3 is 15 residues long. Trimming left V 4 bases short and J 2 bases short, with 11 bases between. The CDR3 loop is CASSSPADNTGELFL. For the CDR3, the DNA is TGTGCCAGCAGTTCGCCCGCGGATAACACCGGGGAGCTGTTTCTT.

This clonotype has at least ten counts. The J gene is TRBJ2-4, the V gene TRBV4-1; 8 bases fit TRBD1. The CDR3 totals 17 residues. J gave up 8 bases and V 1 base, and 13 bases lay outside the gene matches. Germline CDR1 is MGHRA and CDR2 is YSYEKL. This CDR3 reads CASSQAAVWTGNDIQYF. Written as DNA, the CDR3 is TGCGCCAGCAGCCAAGCTGCGGTCTGGACAGGGAACGACATTCAGTACTTC.

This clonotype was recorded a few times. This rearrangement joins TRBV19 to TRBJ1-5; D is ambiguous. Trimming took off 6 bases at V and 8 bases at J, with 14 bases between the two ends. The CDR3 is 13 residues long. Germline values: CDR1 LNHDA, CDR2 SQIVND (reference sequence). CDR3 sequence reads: CASRARVREPQHF. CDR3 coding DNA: TGTGCCAGTAGAGCAAGAGTGCGTGAGCCCCAGCATTTT.

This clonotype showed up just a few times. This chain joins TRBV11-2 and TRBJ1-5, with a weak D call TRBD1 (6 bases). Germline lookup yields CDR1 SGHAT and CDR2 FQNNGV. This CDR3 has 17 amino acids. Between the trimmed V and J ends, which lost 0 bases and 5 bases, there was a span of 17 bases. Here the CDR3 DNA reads TGTGCCAGCAGCTTAGATTCCACAGGGTTGGGGTATCAGCCCCAGCATTTT. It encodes CASSLDSTGLGYQPQHF.

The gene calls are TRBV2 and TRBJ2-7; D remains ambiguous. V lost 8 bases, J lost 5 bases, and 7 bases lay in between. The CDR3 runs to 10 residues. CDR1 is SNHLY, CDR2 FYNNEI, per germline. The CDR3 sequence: CASAMNEQYF. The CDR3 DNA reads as TGTGCCAGCGCTATGAACGAGCAGTACTTC.

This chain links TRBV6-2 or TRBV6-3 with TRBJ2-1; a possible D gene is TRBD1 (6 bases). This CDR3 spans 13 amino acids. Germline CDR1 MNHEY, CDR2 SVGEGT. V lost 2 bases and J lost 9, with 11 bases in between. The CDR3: CASSYEGVREQFF. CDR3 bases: TGTGCCAGCAGTTACGAGGGGGTCCGTGAGCAGTTCTTC.

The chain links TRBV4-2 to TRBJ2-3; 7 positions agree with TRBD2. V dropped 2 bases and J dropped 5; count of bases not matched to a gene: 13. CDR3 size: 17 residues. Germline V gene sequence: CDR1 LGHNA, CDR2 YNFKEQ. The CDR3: CASSQPRTRSVQDTQYF. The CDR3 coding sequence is TGTGCCAGCAGCCAACCTAGGACTAGATCTGTACAAGATACGCAGTATTTT.

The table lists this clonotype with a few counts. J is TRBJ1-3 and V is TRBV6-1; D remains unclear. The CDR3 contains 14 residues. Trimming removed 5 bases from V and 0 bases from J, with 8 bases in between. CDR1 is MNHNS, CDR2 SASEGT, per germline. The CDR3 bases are TGTGCCAGCAGTCCTTGGGGCTCTGGAAACACCATATATTTT. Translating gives CASSPWGSGNTIYF.

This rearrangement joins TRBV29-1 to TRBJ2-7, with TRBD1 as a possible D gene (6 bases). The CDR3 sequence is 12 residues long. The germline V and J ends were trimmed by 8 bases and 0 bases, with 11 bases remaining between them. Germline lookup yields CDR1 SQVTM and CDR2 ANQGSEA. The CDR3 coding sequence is TGCAGCTTCCGGGACACCTCCTACGAGCAGTACTTC. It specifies CSFRDTSYEQYF.

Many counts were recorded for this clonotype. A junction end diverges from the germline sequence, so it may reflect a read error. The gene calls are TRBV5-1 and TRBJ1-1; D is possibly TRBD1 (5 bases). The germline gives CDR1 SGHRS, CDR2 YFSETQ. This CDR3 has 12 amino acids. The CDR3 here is CASSLGSRASVF. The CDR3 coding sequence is TGCGCCAGCAGCTTGGGGTCCAGGGCCTCCGTCTTT.

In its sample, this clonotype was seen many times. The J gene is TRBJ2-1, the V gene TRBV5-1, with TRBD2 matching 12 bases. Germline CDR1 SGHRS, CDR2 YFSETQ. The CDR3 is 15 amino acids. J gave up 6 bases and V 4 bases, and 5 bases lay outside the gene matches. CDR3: CASSLLAGGGNEQFF. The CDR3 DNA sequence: TGCGCCAGCAGCCTGCTAGCGGGGGGGGGCAATGAGCAGTTCTTC.

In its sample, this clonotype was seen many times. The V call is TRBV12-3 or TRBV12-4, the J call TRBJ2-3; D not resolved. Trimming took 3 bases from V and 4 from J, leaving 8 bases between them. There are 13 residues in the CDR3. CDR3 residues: CASSFGRADTQYF. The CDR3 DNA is TGTGCCAGCAGTTTCGGAAGGGCAGATACGCAGTATTTT.